Here is one T cell receptor beta chain with its context. Its antigen is not known. The data were taken from a study of T-cell memory formation after mild COVID-19. Study outcomes and limitations: CD4+ contracting clones were found mainly in CM and EM, and CD8+ ones in EMRA. Within pre-infection memory, some responding clones were found, suggesting cross-reactive memory joined.

From 5'RACE with constant-segment primers came TCR alpha and TCR beta cDNA libraries that carried sample barcodes and UMIs. TCRdb reprocessed the 5' RACE reads with MiXCR, giving one entry per CDR3 protein. The data show some 130,000 distinct CDR3 sequences, approximately 5.9% seen once. The CDR3 extends over 15 amino acids. The V gene lost 0 bases and the J gene lost 1 base, with 7 bases spanning the gap. Germline-derived CDR1 and CDR2 are KGHDR and SFDVKD. The chain uses TRBV24-1 and TRBJ2-3; D ambiguous. Sequenced material: PBMCs or a T cell subset sorted from them (not recorded which). The clonotype was recovered from an adult woman who had mild COVID-19 (a few samples of this study predate the infection). Cell type and time point are not known. This CDR3 reads CATSDLKIRTDTQYF. CDR3 DNA sequence: TGTGCCACCAGTGATTTGAAGATCCGCACAGATACGCAGTATTTT.